The present T cell receptor beta chain was sequenced within a study of beta chain features in type 1 diabetes. Whole-study findings and limits: Sequencing from cDNA could over-represent high-TCR-expressing cells. Type 1 diabetes patients showed a moderate but significant shortening of TCRB CDR3s in all four CD4+ subsets. Sampled from patients, naive, central memory and Treg TCRB repertoires appeared more similar than those sampled from healthy donors. Type 1 diabetes patients had VDJ junctions that carried fewer insertions and more deletions.

Remarks on this clone: Its target is unknown.

It was one heparinised blood draw, averaging about 0.12 L, that each donor gave. V lost 0 bases and J lost 5; bases outside the gene matches: 8. The CDR3 is 16 residues long. The germline V gene encodes CDR1 GTSNPN and CDR2 SVGIG (reference sequence). Sequencing targeted expressed TCRB transcripts, as all isolated RNA had been reverse transcribed. Clones were read by immunoSEQ multiplex PCR, and TCRdb kept only the in-frame ones, dropping some. The sample holds around 160,000 clones, approximately 9.1% seen once. The J gene is TRBJ2-1, the V gene TRBV30; TRBD2 matches at 9 bases. Sequences were obtained from central memory CD4+ T cells from blood. The receptor comes from a woman aged 25 to 39 with type 1 diabetes. CDR3 protein: CAWSVLGSGSNNEQFF. CDR3 sequence (DNA): TGTGCCTGGAGTGTACTGGGTAGCGGGAGTAACAATGAGCAGTTCTTC. The full variable domain, its missing parts supplied by reference TRBV30 and TRBJ2-1, is SQTIHQWPATLVQPVGSPLSLECTVEGTSNPNLYWYRQAAGRGLQLLFYSVGIGQISSEVPQNLSASRPQDRQFILSSKKLLLSDSGFYLCAWSVLGSGSNNEQFFGPGTRLTVL.